This T cell receptor beta chain was sequenced for a study of vaccination and CD4 T cells after COVID-19. At the level of the study: Ranging from 14 to 241, the interval between dose two and post-vaccine sampling had a median of about ten weeks.

Per germline, CDR1 MNHEY and CDR2 SVGAGI. V lost 0 bases to trimming and J lost 4 bases; unmatched junction nucleotides: 7. The CDR3 consists of 17 residues. The treatment here: roughly ten-day PBMC culture with coronavirus spike peptide pools or control peptides (ViraFEST assay). Regarding this clonotype: Its cognate antigen is unknown.

Cultured CD4+ T cell DNA underwent sequencing with the Oncomine TCR Beta short-read assay. TCRdb reprocessed the PCR reads with MiXCR, giving one entry per CDR3 protein. The sample consists of around 13,000 distinct CDR3 sequences, less than 80% of them appearing once. Source material: CD4+ T cells from blood, cultured in vitro. V usage is TRBV6-5 and J usage is TRBJ2-1; 9 nucleotides match TRBD2. The sequence was obtained from a human donor who had recovered from COVID-19. CDR3 protein: CASSYSGASGVYNEQFF. The CDR3 DNA is TGTGCCAGCAGTTACTCGGGGGCTAGCGGGGTTTACAATGAGCAGTTCTTC.